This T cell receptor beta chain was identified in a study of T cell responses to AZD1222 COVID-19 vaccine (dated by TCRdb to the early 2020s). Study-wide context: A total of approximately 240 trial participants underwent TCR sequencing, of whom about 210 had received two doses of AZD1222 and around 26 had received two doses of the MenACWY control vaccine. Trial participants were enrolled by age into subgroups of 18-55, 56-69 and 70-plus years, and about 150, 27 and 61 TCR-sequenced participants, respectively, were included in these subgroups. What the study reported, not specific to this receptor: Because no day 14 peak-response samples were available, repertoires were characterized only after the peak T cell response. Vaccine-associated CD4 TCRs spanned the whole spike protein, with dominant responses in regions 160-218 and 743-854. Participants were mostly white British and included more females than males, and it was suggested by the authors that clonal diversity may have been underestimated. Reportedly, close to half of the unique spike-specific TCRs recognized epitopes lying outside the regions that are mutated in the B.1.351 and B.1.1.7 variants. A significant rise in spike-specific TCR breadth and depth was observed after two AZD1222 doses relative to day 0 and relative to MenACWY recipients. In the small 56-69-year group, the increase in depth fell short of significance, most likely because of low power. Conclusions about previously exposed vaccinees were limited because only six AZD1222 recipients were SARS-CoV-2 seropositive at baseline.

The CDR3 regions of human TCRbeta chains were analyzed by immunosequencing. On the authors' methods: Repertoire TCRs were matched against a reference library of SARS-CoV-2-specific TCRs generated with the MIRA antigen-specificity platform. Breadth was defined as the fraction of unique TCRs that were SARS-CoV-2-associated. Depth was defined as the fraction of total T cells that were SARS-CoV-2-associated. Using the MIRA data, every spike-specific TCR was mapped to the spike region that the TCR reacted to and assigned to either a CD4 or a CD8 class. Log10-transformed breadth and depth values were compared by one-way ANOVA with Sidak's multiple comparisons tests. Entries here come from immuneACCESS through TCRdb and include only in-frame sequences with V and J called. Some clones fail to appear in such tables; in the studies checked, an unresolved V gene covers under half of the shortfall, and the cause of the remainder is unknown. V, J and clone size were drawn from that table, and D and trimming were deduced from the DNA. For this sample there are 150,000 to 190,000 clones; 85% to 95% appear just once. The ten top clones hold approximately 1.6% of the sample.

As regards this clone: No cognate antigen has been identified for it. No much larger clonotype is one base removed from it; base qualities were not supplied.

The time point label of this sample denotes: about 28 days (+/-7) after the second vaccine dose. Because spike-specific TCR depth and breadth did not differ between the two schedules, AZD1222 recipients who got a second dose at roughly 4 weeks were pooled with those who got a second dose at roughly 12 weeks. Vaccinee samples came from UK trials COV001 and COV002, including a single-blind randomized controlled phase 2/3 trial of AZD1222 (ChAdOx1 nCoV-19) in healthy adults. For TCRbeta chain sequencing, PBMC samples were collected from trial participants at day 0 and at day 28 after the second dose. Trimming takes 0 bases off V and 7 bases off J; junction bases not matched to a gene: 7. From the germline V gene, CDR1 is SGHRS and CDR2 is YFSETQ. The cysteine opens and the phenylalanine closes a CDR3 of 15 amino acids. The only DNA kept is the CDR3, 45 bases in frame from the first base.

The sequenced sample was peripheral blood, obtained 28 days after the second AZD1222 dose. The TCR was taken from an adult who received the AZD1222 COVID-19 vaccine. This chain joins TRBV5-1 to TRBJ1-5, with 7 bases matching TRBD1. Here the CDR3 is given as CASSLVAGGEQPQHF. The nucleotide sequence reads TGCGCCAGCAGCTTGGTTGCAGGGGGAGAGCAGCCCCAGCATTTT.